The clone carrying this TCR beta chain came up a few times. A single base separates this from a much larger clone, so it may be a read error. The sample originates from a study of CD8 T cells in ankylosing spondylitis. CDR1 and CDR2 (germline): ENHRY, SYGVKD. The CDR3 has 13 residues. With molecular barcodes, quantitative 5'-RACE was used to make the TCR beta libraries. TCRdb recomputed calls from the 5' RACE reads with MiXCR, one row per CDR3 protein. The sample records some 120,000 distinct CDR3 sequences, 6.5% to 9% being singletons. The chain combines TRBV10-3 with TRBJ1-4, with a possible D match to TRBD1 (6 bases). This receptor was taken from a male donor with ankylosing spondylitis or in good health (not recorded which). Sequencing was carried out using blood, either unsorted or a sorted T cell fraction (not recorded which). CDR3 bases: TGTGCCACTTCCAGGGGCACTAATGAAAACCTGTTTTTT. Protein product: CATSRGTNENLFF.